This T cell receptor (beta chain) came from a study of shared clonotypes between healthy human individuals. Study-level results: Sorted-subset samples were not fully sequenced, rarefaction indicated. Investigators expected sequencing depth to affect clonotype sharing among donors.

CDR1 and CDR2 (germline): SGHTS, YDEGEE. V lost 4 bases to trimming and J lost 7 bases, with 8 bases between them. The CDR3 runs 12 residues. Sequenced by immunoSEQ multiplex PCR; TCRdb stores in-frame clones only, minus some. The sample yields about 1.5 million clones, approximately 98% seen once. Concerning this clone itself: Its antigen is not identified.

The sequence derives from a man aged 25-45 years in good health. Sequenced sample: naive CD4+ T cells sorted from blood. Subset given: CD45RA+ positively selected. The chain combines TRBV5-8 with TRBJ2-2; D uncertain. This chain's CDR3 is CASSPTNGELFF. DNA of the CDR3: TGTGCCAGCAGCCCGACAAACGGGGAGCTGTTTTTT.